Presented here are 11 T cell receptor beta chains from one specimen sequenced in a study of OX40 agonist ivuxolimab in advanced cancers. The receptor library was made with the immunoSEQ multiplex PCR assay. Sourced from immuneACCESS, this table was stored by TCRdb with only in-frame sequences that have V and J called. A share of the clones is absent; for the studies checked, an unresolved V gene accounts for under half, and the remainder has no known explanation. For this sample there are tens of thousands of clones; 70% to 90% appear just once. The ten biggest clones cover roughly 0.7% of the sample. The sequencing here drew on CD4+ or CD8+ T cells sorted from blood, taken in a trial of the OX40 agonist ivuxolimab. These receptor sequences come from an adult with an advanced solid tumor such as melanoma, head and neck, liver or kidney cancer.

The chain recombines TRBV7-9 with TRBJ2-5, with 9 bases that match TRBD2. The CDR3 sequence is 15 residues long. Germline values: CDR1 SEHNR, CDR2 FQNEAQ (reference sequence). The junction had 9 bases not matched to a gene; V was cut back by 5 bases and J by 5 bases. The CDR3 region is CASSLRGLAWETQYF. The CDR3 DNA reads TGTGCCAGCAGCCTCAGAGGACTAGCGTGGGAGACCCAGTACTTC.

V gene TRBV7-2 combines with J gene TRBJ1-2; D unclear. Trimming took 0 bases from V and 6 from J, leaving 8 bases between them. Germline V gives CDR1 SGHTA, CDR2 FQGNSA. This CDR3 contains 13 residues. The CDR3 nucleotides read TGTGCCAGCAGCTTAGCCAGGCTCCATGGCTACACCTTC. It encodes CASSLARLHGYTF.

J is TRBJ1-2 and V is TRBV4-3, with D possibly TRBD1 on 6 matching bases. This CDR3 has 14 residues. Trimming cost V 0 bases and J 8 bases, with 13 bases left between them. The V gene's germline CDR1 is LGHNA and CDR2 YSLEER. CDR3 sequence reads: CASSQDRGRFGYTF. Here the CDR3 DNA reads TGCGCCAGCAGCCAAGATCGGGGGCGTTTCGGCTACACCTTC.

The chain recombines TRBV27 with TRBJ2-7; 8 bases align to TRBD1. The germline gives CDR1 MNHEY, CDR2 SMNVEV (reference sequence). The CDR3 is 15 residues long. Trimming removed 6 bases from V and 0 bases from J; junction bases left unmatched: 7. This CDR3 reads CASRLRTGSSYEQYF. As DNA, the CDR3 is TGTGCCAGCAGACTCAGGACAGGGAGCTCCTACGAGCAGTACTTC.

The rearrangement joins TRBV18 to TRBJ1-3; 7 bases agree with TRBD1. The J segment lost 4 bases and the V segment lost 4 bases, leaving 13 bases of the junction unmatched. Germline assignment: CDR1 KGHSH and CDR2 LQKENI. This CDR3 comprises 17 residues. CDR3 nucleotides: TGTGCCAGCTCACGAGCACAGGGGAATATGAGGGGAAACACCATATATTTT. Amino acid sequence: CASSRAQGNMRGNTIYF. The whole variable domain, filled in from reference TRBV18 and TRBJ1-3, reads NAGVMQNPRHLVRRRGQEARLRCSPMKGHSHVYWYRQLPEEGLKFMVYLQKENIIDESGMPKERFSAEFPKEGPSILRIQQVVRGDSAAYFCASSRAQGNMRGNTIYFGEGSWLTVV.

The chain recombines TRBV10-3 with TRBJ2-1; 8 bases map to TRBD2. With 6 bases clipped from V and 7 bases from J, the junction kept 8 bases outside the gene matches. Germline lookup yields CDR1 ENHRY and CDR2 SYGVKD. This CDR3 comprises 14 residues. The CDR3 bases are TGTGCCATCAGAACCGGGACTAGTGAGAATGAGCAGTTCTTC. Encoded protein: CAIRTGTSENEQFF.

V gene TRBV19 combines with J gene TRBJ1-3; D gene uncertain. V dropped 3 bases and J dropped 1 base, with 7 bases sitting between them. CDR3 size: 14 residues. Looked up from germline, CDR1 is LNHDA and CDR2 is SQIVND (reference sequence). CDR3 in amino acids: CASSMRESGNTIYF. CDR3 nucleotides: TGTGCCAGTAGTATGAGGGAGTCTGGAAACACCATATATTTT.

The sample holds one count of this clone. The chain combines TRBV5-1 with TRBJ1-5; a possible D gene is TRBD1 (6 bases). This CDR3 spans 16 amino acids. V shed 3 bases and J shed 1 base, with 14 bases lying between them. The germline V gene encodes CDR1 SGHRS and CDR2 YFSETQ. The CDR3 DNA reads as TGCGCCAGCAGCTCGGACAGTTCCTACAGCAATCAGCCCCAGCATTTT. Translation: CASSSDSSYSNQPQHF.

The V gene is TRBV6-1, the J gene TRBJ2-3, with unresolved D. The germline gives CDR1 MNHNS, CDR2 SASEGT. The CDR3 consists of 13 residues. V gave up 5 bases and J gave up 1 base, with 7 bases separating them. For the CDR3, the DNA is TGTGCCAGCAGTCGGATACGCACAGATACGCAGTATTTT. Its translation: CASSRIRTDTQYF.

The chain couples TRBV10-1 to TRBJ2-2; D not certain. The V gene's germline CDR1 is WNHNN and CDR2 SYGVQD (reference sequence). Trimming left V 4 bases short and J 3 bases short, with 6 bases between. CDR3 size: 13 residues. The CDR3 nucleotides are TGCGCCAGCAGTGCACTGTACACCGGGGAGCTGTTTTTT. It specifies CASSALYTGELFF.

The genes are TRBV6-6 and TRBJ1-2, with TRBD1 matching over 11 bases. CDR1 is MNHNY and CDR2 is SVGAGI in the germline V gene (reference sequence). V was pared by 6 bases and J by 6 bases, with 9 bases of the junction left unmatched. The CDR3 sequence is 15 residues long. CDR3 nucleotides: TGTGCCAGCAGGTCCCCGGGACAGGGGGTAGATGGCTACACCTTC. It is translated as CASRSPGQGVDGYTF.